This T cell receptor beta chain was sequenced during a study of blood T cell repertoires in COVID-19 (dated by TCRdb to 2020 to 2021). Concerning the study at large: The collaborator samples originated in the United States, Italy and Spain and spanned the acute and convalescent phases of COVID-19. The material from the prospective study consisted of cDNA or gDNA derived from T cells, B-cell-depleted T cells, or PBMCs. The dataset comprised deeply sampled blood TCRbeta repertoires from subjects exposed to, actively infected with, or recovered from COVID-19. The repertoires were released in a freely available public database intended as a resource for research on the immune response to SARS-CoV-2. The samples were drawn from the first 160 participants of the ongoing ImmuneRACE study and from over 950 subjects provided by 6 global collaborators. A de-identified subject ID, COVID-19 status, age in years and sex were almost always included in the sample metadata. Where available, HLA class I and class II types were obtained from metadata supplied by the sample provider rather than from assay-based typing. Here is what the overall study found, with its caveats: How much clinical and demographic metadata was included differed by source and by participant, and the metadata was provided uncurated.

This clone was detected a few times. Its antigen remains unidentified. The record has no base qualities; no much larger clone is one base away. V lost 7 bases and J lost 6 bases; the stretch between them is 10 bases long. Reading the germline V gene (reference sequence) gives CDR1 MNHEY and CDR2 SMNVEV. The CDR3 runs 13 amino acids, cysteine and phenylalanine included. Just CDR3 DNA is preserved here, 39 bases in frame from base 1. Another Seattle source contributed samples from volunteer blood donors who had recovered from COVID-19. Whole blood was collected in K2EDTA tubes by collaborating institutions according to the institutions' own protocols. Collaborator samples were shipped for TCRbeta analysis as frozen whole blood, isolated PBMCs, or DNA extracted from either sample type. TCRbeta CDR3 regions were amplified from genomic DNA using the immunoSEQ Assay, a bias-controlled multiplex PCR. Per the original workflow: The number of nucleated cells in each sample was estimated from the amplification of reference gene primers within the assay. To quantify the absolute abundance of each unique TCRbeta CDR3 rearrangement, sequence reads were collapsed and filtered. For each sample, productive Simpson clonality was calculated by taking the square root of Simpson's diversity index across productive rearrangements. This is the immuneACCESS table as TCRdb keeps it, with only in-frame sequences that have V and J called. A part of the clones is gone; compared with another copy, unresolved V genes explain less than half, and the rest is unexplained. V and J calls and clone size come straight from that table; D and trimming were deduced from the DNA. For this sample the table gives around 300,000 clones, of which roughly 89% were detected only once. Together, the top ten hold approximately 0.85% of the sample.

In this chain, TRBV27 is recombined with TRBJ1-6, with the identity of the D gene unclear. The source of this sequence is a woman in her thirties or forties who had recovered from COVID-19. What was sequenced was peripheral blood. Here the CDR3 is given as CASNPSVNSPLHF. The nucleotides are TGTGCCAGCAACCCGTCGGTTAATTCACCCCTCCACTTT.